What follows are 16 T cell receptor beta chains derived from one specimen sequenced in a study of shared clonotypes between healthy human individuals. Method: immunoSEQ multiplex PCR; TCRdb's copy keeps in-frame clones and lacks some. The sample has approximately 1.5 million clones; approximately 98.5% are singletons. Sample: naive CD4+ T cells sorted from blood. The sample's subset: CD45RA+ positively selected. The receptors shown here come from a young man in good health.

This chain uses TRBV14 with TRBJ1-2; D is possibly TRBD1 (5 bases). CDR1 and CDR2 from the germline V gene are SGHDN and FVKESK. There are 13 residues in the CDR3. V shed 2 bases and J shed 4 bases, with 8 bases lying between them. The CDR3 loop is CASSQQGSYGYTF. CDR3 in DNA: TGTGCCAGCAGCCAACAGGGATCCTATGGCTACACCTTC.

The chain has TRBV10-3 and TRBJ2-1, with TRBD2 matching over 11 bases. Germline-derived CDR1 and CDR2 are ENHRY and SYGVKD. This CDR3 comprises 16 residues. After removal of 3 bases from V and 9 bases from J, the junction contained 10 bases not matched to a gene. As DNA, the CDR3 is TGTGCCATCAGTGACCCCGGACTAGCGGGCCTGGGTGAGCAGTTCTTC. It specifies CAISDPGLAGLGEQFF.

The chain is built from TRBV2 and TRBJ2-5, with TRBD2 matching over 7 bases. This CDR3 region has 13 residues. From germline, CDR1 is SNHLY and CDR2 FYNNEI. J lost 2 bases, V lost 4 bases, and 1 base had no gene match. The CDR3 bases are TGTGCCAGCAGTGCCGGGGGGCAAGAGACCCAGTACTTC. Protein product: CASSAGGQETQYF.

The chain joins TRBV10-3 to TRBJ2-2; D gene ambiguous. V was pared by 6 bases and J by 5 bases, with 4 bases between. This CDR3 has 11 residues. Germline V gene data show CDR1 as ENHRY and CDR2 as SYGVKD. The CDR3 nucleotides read TGTGCCATCAGGGTAACCGGGGAGCTGTTTTTT. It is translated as CAIRVTGELFF.

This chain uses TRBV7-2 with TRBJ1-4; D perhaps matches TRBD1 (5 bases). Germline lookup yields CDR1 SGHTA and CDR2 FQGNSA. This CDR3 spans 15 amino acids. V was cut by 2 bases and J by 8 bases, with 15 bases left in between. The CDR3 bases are TGTGCCAGCAGCTTAACCCTTGGGGGTGCCGAAAAACTGTTTTTT. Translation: CASSLTLGGAEKLFF.

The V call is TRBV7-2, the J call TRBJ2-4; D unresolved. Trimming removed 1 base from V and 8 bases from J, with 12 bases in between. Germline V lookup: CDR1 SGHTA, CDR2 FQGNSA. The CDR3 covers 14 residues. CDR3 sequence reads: CASSLGSGADIQYF. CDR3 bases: TGTGCCAGCAGCTTAGGTTCAGGCGCGGACATTCAGTACTTC.

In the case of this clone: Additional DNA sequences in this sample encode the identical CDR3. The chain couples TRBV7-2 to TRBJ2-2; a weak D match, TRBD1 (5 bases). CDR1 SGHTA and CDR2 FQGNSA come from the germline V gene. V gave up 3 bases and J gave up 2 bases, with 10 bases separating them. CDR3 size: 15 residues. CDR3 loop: CASSFGQGNTGELFF. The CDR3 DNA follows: TGTGCCAGCAGCTTTGGGCAGGGTAACACCGGGGAGCTGTTTTTT. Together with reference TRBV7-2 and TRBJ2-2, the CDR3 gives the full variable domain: GAGVSQSPSNKVTEKGKDVELRCDPISGHTALYWYRQSLGQGLEFLIYFQGNSAPDKSGLPSDRFSAERTGGSVSTLTIQRTQQEDSAVYLCASSFGQGNTGELFFGEGSRLTVL.

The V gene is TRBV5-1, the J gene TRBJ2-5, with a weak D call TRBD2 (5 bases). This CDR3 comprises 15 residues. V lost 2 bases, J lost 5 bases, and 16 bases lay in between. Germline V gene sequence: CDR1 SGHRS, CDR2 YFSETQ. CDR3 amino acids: CASSFGLANPETQYF. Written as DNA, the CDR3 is TGCGCCAGCAGCTTCGGACTCGCCAACCCCGAGACCCAGTACTTC.

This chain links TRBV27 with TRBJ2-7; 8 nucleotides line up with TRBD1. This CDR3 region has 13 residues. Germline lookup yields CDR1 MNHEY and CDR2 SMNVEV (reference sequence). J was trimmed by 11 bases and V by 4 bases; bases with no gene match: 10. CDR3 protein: CASSSRTGRREYF. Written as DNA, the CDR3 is TGTGCCAGCAGTTCCCGGACAGGGAGAAGAGAGTACTTC.

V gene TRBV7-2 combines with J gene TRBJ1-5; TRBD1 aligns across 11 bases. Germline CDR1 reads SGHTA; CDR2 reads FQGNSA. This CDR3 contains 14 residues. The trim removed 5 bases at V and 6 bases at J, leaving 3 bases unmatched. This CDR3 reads CASSQDRGPQPQHF. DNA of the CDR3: TGTGCCAGCAGCCAGGACAGGGGGCCTCAGCCCCAGCATTTT.

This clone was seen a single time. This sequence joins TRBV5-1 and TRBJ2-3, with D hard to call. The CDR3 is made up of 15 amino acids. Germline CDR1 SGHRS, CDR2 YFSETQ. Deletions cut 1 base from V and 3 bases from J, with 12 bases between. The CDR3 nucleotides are TGCGCCAGCAGCTTGCAATCCCGGAAGACAGATACGCAGTATTTT. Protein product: CASSLQSRKTDTQYF.

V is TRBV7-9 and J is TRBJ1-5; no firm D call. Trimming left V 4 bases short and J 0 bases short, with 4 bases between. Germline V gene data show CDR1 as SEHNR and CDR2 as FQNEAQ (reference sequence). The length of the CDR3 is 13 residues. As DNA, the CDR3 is TGTGCCAGCAGCTCCCGTAGCAATCAGCCCCAGCATTTT. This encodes CASSSRSNQPQHF.

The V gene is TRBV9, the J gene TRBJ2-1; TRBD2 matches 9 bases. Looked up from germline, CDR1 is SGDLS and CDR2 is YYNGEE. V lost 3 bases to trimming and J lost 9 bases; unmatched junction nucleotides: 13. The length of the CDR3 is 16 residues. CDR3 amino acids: CASSEGGTSRRAEQFF. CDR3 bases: TGTGCCAGCAGCGAAGGTGGGACTAGCAGGCGGGCTGAGCAGTTCTTC.

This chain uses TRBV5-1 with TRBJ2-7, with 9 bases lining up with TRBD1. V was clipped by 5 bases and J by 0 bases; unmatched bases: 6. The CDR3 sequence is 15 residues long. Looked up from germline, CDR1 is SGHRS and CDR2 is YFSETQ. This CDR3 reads CASSGQGTISYEQYF. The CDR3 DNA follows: TGCGCCAGCAGTGGACAGGGGACTATCTCCTACGAGCAGTACTTC.

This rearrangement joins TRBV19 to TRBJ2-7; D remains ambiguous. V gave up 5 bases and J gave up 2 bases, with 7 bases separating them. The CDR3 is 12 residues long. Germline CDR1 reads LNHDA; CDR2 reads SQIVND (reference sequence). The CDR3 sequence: CASSSQTYEQYF. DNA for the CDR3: TGTGCCAGTAGTTCTCAGACCTACGAGCAGTACTTC.

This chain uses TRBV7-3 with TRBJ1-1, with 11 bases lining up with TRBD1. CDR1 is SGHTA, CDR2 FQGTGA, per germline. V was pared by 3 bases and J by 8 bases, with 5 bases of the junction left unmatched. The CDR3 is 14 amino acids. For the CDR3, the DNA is TGTGCCAGCAGCTTCGGGACAGGGGGTGGAGAAGCTTTCTTT. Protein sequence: CASSFGTGGGEAFF.